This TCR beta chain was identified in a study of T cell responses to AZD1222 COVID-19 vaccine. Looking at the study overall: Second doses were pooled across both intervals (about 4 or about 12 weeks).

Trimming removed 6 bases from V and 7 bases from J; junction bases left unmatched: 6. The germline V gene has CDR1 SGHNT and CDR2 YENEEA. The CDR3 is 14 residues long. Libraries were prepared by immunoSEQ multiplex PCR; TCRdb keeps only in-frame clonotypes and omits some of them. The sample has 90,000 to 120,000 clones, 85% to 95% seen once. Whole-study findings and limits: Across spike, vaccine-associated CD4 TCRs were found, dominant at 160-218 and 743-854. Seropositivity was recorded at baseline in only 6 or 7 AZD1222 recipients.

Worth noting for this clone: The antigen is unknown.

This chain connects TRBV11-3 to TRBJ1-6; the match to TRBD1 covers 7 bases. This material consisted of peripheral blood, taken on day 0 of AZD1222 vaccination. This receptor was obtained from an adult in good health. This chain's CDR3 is CASRKTGFNSPLHF. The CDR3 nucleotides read TGTGCCAGCAGAAAGACAGGGTTCAATTCACCCCTCCACTTT.